Listed here is a single T cell receptor beta chain. Its antigen is unidentified. The data originate from a study of T cell responses to AZD1222 COVID-19 vaccine. General study results and limits: Receipt of two AZD1222 doses was followed by a rise in Spike-specific TCR breadth and depth.

Libraries were prepared by immunoSEQ multiplex PCR; TCRdb keeps only in-frame clonotypes and omits some of them. Among about 120,000 clones listed, about 91% were seen once. CDR3 length equals 13 residues. The germline V and J ends were trimmed by 1 base and 5 bases, with 8 bases remaining between them. Germline assignment: CDR1 SGHAT and CDR2 FQNNGV. This TCR was recovered from an adult who received the AZD1222 COVID-19 vaccine. The source material was peripheral blood, sampled 28 days after the second AZD1222 dose. This rearrangement joins TRBV11-2 to TRBJ2-5; D is unresolved. The CDR3 region has the DNA TGTGCCAGCAGCTTAGCTGAGTGGGAGACCCAGTACTTC. Its protein is CASSLAEWETQYF.